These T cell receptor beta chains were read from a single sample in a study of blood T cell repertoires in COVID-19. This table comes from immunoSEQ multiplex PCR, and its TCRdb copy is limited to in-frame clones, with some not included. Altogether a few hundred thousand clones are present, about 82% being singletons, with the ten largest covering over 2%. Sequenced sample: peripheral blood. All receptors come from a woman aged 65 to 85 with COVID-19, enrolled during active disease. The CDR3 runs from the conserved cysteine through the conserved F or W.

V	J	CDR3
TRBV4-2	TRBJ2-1	CASSQGGSGDNEQFF
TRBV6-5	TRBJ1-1	CATSGGKGGTEAFF
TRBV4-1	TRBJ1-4	CASSRQGGVEKLFF
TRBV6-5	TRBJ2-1	CASSYSSGVGEQFF
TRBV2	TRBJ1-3	CASSGAFGNTIYF
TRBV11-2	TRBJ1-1	CASSLWSEAFF
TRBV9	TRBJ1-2	CASSVAIAGGPNYGYTF
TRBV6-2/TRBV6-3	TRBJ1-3	CASSRQVGSGNTIYF
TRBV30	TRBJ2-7	CAWSVRRVEQYF
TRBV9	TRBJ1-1	CASSVHGSNTEAFF
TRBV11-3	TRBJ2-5	CASSSRSETQYF
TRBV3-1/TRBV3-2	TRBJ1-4	CASSQDAESIWEKLFF
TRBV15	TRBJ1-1	CATSRDLAGNTEAFF
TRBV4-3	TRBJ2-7	CASSQDRGVHEQYF
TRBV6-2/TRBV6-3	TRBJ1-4	CASSARIALNEKLFF
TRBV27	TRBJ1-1	CASSLPQMTAEAFF
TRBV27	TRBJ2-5	CASSLGRGGETQYF
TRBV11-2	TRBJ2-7	CASSLGLDYEQYF
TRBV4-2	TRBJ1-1	CASSSMTGGDTEAFF
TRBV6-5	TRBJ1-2	CASRRRQGVQYGYTF
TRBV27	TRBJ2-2	CATHWGQGSTGELFF
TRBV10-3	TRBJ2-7	CAMGTGTSYEQYF
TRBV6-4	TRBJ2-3	CASSLQGSTDTQYF
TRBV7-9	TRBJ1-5	CASSLGRSNQPQHF
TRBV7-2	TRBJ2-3	CASSPRGLAGGTDTQYF
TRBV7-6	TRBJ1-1	CASSSQGEITEAFF
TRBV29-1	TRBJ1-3	CSVETSSGNTIYF
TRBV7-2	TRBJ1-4	CASSPQGQSNEKLFF
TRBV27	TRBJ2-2	CASSSPGQGHTGELFF
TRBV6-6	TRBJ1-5	CASSSYGQGNQPQHF
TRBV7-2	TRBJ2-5	CASSSSSSGGETQYF
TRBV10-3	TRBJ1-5	CAISEEFRQPQHF
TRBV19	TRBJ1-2	CASSIGTHYGYTF
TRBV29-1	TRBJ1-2	CSVAIWASGQGAMGYGYTF
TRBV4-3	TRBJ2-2	CASSQDSGRAGELFF
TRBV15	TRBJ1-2	CATSRVRGGSGYTF
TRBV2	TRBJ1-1	CAGGGRTEAFF
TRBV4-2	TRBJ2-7	CASSQEGDFREQYF
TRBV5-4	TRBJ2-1	CASSAGLAGVGSYNEQFF
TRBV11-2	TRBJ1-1	CASSSSQGTEAFF
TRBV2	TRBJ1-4	CARAGGNEKLFF
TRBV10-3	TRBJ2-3	CAISESREGTDTQYF
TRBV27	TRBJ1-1	CASSSQQTGNTEAFF
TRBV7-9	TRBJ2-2	CASSLTSGINTGELFF
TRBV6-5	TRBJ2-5	CASSQTGTGRETQYF
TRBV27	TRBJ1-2	CASSPHRDANYGYTF
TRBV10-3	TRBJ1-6	CAITSEPNSPLHF
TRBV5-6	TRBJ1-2	CASSLGRQGIYGYTF
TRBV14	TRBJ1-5	CASSQDWGLQHF
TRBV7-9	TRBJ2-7	CASSPTGYEQYF
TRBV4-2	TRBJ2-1	CASSPEGSGRVNEQFF
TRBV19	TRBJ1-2	CASSTRQVPRNPNYGYTF
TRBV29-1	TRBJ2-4	CSVLFQGSGIQYF
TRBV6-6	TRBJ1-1	CASSTWGGNTEAFF
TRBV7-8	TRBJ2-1	CASSLAGLAGGPILYNEQFF
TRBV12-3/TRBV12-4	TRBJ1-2	CASSPGQVYGYTF
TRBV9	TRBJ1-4	CASSVPGGDEKLFF
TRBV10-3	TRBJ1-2	CAIVSGTETSYGYTF
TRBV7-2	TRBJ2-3	CASSSPYSDTQYF